This T cell receptor (beta chain) stems from a study of OX40 agonist ivuxolimab in advanced cancers. Broadly, across the study: Ivuxolimab, which targeted the costimulatory receptor OX40 (CD134), was an agonistic, fully human IgG2 monoclonal antibody. The paper describes the monotherapy dose-escalation part (N = 52 patients) of the phase I trial of ivuxolimab. Partial responses were achieved by three dose-escalation patients, of whom one had hepatocellular carcinoma and two had cutaneous melanoma. Intravenous ivuxolimab was administered to patients every 2 weeks at six dose levels: 0.01, 0.1, 0.3, 1.5, 3 and 10 mg/kg. In the dose-escalation cohort, roughly 80% of patients were male, and the mean age was approximately 60 years, with a range of about 23 to 90. The point of sequencing TCRbeta in the periphery was to test whether ivuxolimab changed TCR sequence diversity and drove clonal T-cell expansion. Prior anti-PD-1, anti-PD-L1 or anti-CTLA-4 therapy was permitted, and checkpoint inhibitors had been received by roughly 42% of dose-escalation patients. Among the approximately 54 dose-escalation patients, around 19 had hepatocellular carcinoma, roughly 15 melanoma, 9 renal cell carcinoma and 9 head and neck cancer.

Here is what the overall study found, with its caveats: Low levels of normalized T-cell clonal expansion were also seen in some patients who did not respond. The antigen specificity of the peripheral T cells that underwent clonal expansion was not determined. In partial responders in the 0.1-3.0 mg/kg groups, normalized peripheral clonal expansion was found to be among the lowest, especially among CD8+ T cells. At doses of 0.1 to 3.0 mg/kg, clonal expansion of both CD4+ and CD8+ blood T cells was observed from baseline to week 6. On average, CD8+ T cells showed more expanded clones than CD4+ T cells after ivuxolimab.

Genomic DNA was isolated from the sorted cells so that the TCRbeta CDR3 region could be sequenced. The immunoSEQ Assay was used to sequence the TCRbeta CDR3 regions. Here the immuneACCESS table is served through TCRdb, limited to in-frame sequences with V and J called. Missing clones are a known gap in these copies; in checked studies unresolved V genes cover under half, and the rest lacks a known reason. This sample comprises around 62,000 clones, 70% to 90% of them detected only once. Roughly 0.7% of the sample belongs to the ten largest clones. The trial excluded patients who had a history of autoimmune disease or were on systemic immunosuppression. Peripheral blood for TCR sequencing was collected from all dose cohorts at baseline, on cycle 4 day 1, and on cycle 7 day 1. The samples were drawn from a first-in-human, open-label, multicenter phase I dose-escalation trial of ivuxolimab. Adults with locally advanced or metastatic melanoma, renal cell, hepatocellular, or head and neck squamous cell carcinoma were enrolled in the trial. Before TCR sequencing, CD4+ and CD8+ T cells were separately sorted from peripheral blood.

Comments on this clone: Its antigen remains undetermined. No clone much larger than this one lies a single base away; base qualities are absent.

The V and J ends are trimmed by 2 bases and 3 bases, leaving 5 bases between them. Including cysteine and phenylalanine, the CDR3 has 12 amino acids. Of the read, only the CDR3 DNA is kept; its 36 bases are in frame from base 1. CDR1 and CDR2 are drawn from the germline V gene: SGHTA, FQGNSA. The rearranged segments are TRBV7-2 and TRBJ2-7, with an unclear D gene assignment. Material: CD4+ or CD8+ T cells sorted from blood, obtained in a trial of the OX40 agonist ivuxolimab. The TCR comes from an adult with an advanced solid tumor such as melanoma, head and neck, liver or kidney cancer. The CDR3 here reads CASSLIGYEQYF. At the DNA level, the sequence is TGTGCCAGCAGCTTAATCGGCTACGAGCAGTACTTC.